This entry describes one TCR beta chain. The data stem from a study of blood T cell repertoires in COVID-19. Study at large: The study drew acute and convalescent COVID-19 samples from the United States, Italy and Spain. PBMCs, B-cell-depleted T cells, or T cells provided the cDNA or gDNA that made up the material.

This table comes from immunoSEQ multiplex PCR, and its TCRdb copy is limited to in-frame clones, with some not included. Counted here are fewer than 250,000 clones, just under 85% occurring once; the ten biggest clones make up 4% to 4.5%. The ends were cut back, 2 bases at V and 9 bases at J, with 8 bases in the middle. This CDR3 spans 11 amino acids. Germline CDR1 reads MNHEY; CDR2 reads SVGAGI. The sequencing sample was made of peripheral blood. This chain links TRBV6-5 with TRBJ2-7, with D hard to call. The TCR sequence derives from a man aged 50-59 years with acute or convalescent COVID-19. CDR3 sequence reads: CASSYRGGQYF. In nucleotides, the CDR3 is TGTGCCAGCAGTTACCGCGGTGGGCAGTACTTC.